Below, 21 T cell receptor beta chains from the same sample are listed, as sequenced in a study of CD8+CD57+ T cells in acquired aplastic anemia. Genomic DNA, the template, was used for profiling of the TCR beta VDJ and CDR3. TCRdb redid the calling of the reads with MiXCR, one entry per CDR3 protein. The profile shows 200,000 to 300,000 distinct CDR3 sequences, about 80% of them singletons. Sequenced patients had shown CD8+CD57+ cell expansion by flow cytometry. The specimen sequenced was sorted CD4+, CD8+, or CD8+CD57+ T cells (not recorded which) from PBMCs. The receptors shown here come from a human donor with aplastic anemia.

Of note for this clonotype: This may arise from a read error, as a much more abundant clone is one base away. This chain joins TRBV6-5 and TRBJ2-3, with a tentative D call TRBD1 (6 bases). The germline V gene encodes CDR1 MNHEY and CDR2 SVGAGI. V lost 7 bases and J lost 2, with 10 bases in between. The CDR3 totals 13 residues. CDR3 in amino acids: CASTRDTTDTQYF. The CDR3 region has the DNA TGTGCCAGCACCCGGGACACCACAGATACGCAGTATTTT.

This clonotype occurred a few times. The chain uses TRBV29-1 and TRBJ2-7; perhaps D is TRBD1 or TRBD2 (5 bases each). CDR3 size: 14 residues. V lost 0 bases and J lost 6, with 15 bases in between. Germline assignment: CDR1 SQVTM and CDR2 ANQGSEA. For the CDR3, the DNA is TGCAGCGTTGAAGAGGCGGTGGGGGTCTCCGAGCAGTACTTC. Translation gives CSVEEAVGVSEQYF.

The table lists this clonotype with a few counts. The J gene is TRBJ2-7, the V gene TRBV25-1; 8 bases map to TRBD1. The germline gives CDR1 MGHDK, CDR2 SYGVNS. The V gene end was trimmed by 4 bases and the J gene end by 3 bases; junction bases not matched to a gene: 8. This CDR3 is 15 amino acids long. CDR3 sequence (DNA): TGTGCCAGCAGTGCTAGAGAGGGACAGGACTACGAGCAGTACTTC. Translated: CASSAREGQDYEQYF.

Concerning this clonotype itself: No conserved phenylalanine or tryptophan ends this CDR3, so it is likely a read error. Because the CDR3's place on the DNA is in doubt, the DNA is left out and the CDR3 is given as listed by TCRdb. This chain links TRBV2 with TRBJ2-5; the DNA was not compared with TRBD1, the D call given in the table. The CDR3 numbers 14 amino acids, ends counted. The germline gives CDR1 SNHLY, CDR2 FYNNEI. Here the CDR3 reads CASSDGGIHEQFFV.

V gene TRBV2 combines with J gene TRBJ2-5; D is unresolved. Trimming cost V 6 bases and J 14 bases, with 25 bases left between them. CDR3 length: 14 amino acids. The germline CDR1 and CDR2 sequences are SNHLY and FYNNEI. In DNA form, the CDR3 reads TGTGCCAGCAGCGATGGCAGCAAGCAAGAGACGCTCTACTTC. Residues: CASSDGSKQETLYF.

To note about this clonotype: The germline gene is not matched at one end of the junction; a read error may be the cause. For the CDR3, the DNA is TGTGCCAGCAGCTTGACAGGGGGCACCGACTATGGCTTC. Protein product: CASSLTGGTDYGF. The V and J genes are TRBV7-8 and TRBJ1-1; 10 bases match TRBD1. CDR3 length: 13 residues. Germline V CDR1 and CDR2: SGHVS, FQNEAQ.

The J gene is TRBJ2-3, the V gene TRBV5-1, with D perhaps TRBD1 (5 bases). CDR1 is SGHRS, CDR2 YFSETQ, per germline. The CDR3 extends over 14 amino acids. V lost 6 bases and J 13 bases, leaving 24 bases between the germline ends. CDR3 in amino acids: CASKLQAGARVKYF. In DNA, the CDR3 is TGCGCCAGCAAGCTACAGGCAGGAGCCCGGGTCAAGTATTTT.

This rearrangement joins TRBV12-3 or TRBV12-4 to TRBJ2-3, with D perhaps given as TRBD1 or TRBD2 (5 bases each). This CDR3 region has 16 residues. V was shortened by 6 bases and J by 1 base, with 17 bases between the two germline ends. The CDR3 protein is CASSKGRQGGTDTQYF. The CDR3 nucleotides are TGTGCCAGCAGCAAAGGTAGGCAGGGAGGCACAGATACGCAGTATTTT.

The count of this clonotype is one. At one end, the junction sequence differs from germline, possibly due to a read error. The V call is TRBV25-1, the J call TRBJ2-7; D unclear. This CDR3 contains 13 residues. CDR1 and CDR2 (germline): MGHDK, SYGVNS. CDR3 amino acids: CTSYAFVTDEQYF. As DNA, the CDR3 is TGCACCAGCTACGCATTTGTAACAGACGAGCAGTACTTC.

For this clonotype: A junction end diverges from the germline sequence, so it may reflect a read error. V usage is TRBV7-9 and J usage is TRBJ1-2; D uncertain. Per the germline V gene, CDR1 is SEHNR and CDR2 is FQNEAQ (reference sequence). The CDR3 spans 13 residues. Here the CDR3 reads CASSQGRAGGSTF. CDR3 sequence (DNA): TGCGCCAGCAGCCAAGGCCGGGCAGGTGGCTCCACCTTC. The variable domain in full, completed from reference TRBV7-9 and TRBJ1-2, reads DTGVSQNPRHKITKRGQNVTFRCDPISEHNRLYWYRQTLGQGPEFLTYFQNEAQLEKSRLLSDRFSAERPKGSFSTLEIQRTEQGDSAMYLCASSQGRAGGSTFGSGTRLTVV.

The J gene is TRBJ1-1, the V gene TRBV20-1, with 11 bases identical to TRBD1. Germline CDR1 and CDR2: DFQATT and SNEGSKA (reference sequence). The CDR3 covers 15 residues. Germline trimming cut 4 bases from V and 9 bases from J; bases unmatched to any gene: 13. The CDR3 sequence: CSAKGQGAFGGKAFF. The CDR3 DNA sequence: TGCAGTGCTAAAGGACAGGGGGCGTTTGGAGGAAAAGCTTTCTTT.

On this clonotype itself: One junction end does not reproduce the germline sequence, and a read error may be involved. The V and J genes are TRBV2 and TRBJ1-5; D is perhaps TRBD1 (6 bases). The CDR3 totals 15 residues. CDR1 is SNHLY, CDR2 FYNNEI, per germline. The CDR3 DNA reads as TGTGCCAGCAGCGTCGGGGGCTCGAGTAATCAGTCCCAGCATTTT. Protein sequence: CASSVGGSSNQSQHF.

The chain is built from TRBV29-1 and TRBJ1-1, with D unclear. This CDR3 is built from 13 residues. The V end was cut by 2 bases, the J end by 4 bases, with 11 bases between. CDR1 SQVTM and CDR2 ANQGSEA come from the germline V gene. The CDR3 here is CSVEQVLVTEAFF. The CDR3 nucleotides are TGCAGCGTTGAACAGGTGCTGGTCACTGAAGCTTTCTTT.

Worth noting for this clonotype: As the CDR3 is not closed by the conserved phenylalanine or tryptophan, this likely results from a read error. Because the CDR3's place on the DNA is in doubt, the DNA is left out and the CDR3 is given as listed by TCRdb. CDR3: CASSLGSDKQYV. The chain links TRBV7-8 to TRBJ2-3. Germline CDR1 and CDR2: SGHVS and FQNEAQ. A total of 12 residues make up the CDR3, ends included.

The chain has TRBV2 and TRBJ2-5; no reliable D call. Germline loops: CDR1 SNHLY, CDR2 FYNNEI. The CDR3 is made up of 14 amino acids. The V gene lost 3 bases and the J gene lost 14 bases, with 22 bases spanning the gap. The CDR3 sequence: CASSDGSEQEKHYF. The CDR3, as DNA: TGTGCCAGCAGTGATGGCAGCGAGCAAGAGAAGCACTACTTC.

The chain combines TRBV10-3 with TRBJ1-4; D might be TRBD1 (6 bases). Germline CDR1 reads ENHRY; CDR2 reads SYGVKD. Trimming removed 2 bases from V and 12 bases from J, with 16 bases in between. This CDR3 has 14 residues. CDR3 nucleotides: TGTGCCATCAGTGAGGGGGGCAGCCCGGGGCAACTGTTTTTT. Translated: CAISEGGSPGQLFF.

Of note for this clonotype: An end of the junction does not agree with germline; a read error may underlie this. The J gene is TRBJ1-2, the V gene TRBV7-2; D uncertain. CDR1 and CDR2 from the germline V gene are SGHTA and FQGNSA. CDR3 length: 15 residues. CDR3 sequence reads: CASSLLRHAKYGYTF. The CDR3, as DNA: TGTGCCAGCAGCTTGTTACGACACGCTAAGTATGGCTACACCTTC.

The chain carries TRBV14 and TRBJ1-1; D remains ambiguous. The CDR3 has 12 residues. From germline, CDR1 is SGHDN and CDR2 FVKESK. Trimming removed 5 bases at V and 11 bases at J, with 15 bases between. CDR3 DNA: TGTGCCAGCAGCGCCGGTGGGTTTGTCGCTTTCTTT. This codes for CASSAGGFVAFF. The variable domain in full, completed from reference TRBV14 and TRBJ1-1, reads EAGVTQFPSHSVIEKGQTVTLRCDPISGHDNLYWYRRVMGKEIKFLLHFVKESKQDESGMPNNRFLAERTGGTYSTLKVQPAELEDSGVYFCASSAGGFVAFFGQGTRLTVV.

This clonotype occurred a few times. This chain links TRBV5-8 with TRBJ2-5, with D possibly being TRBD1 (6 bases). Trimming took off 2 bases at V and 7 bases at J, with 18 bases between the two ends. Germline lookup yields CDR1 SGHTS and CDR2 YDEGEE. The CDR3 contains 15 residues. The CDR3 DNA follows: TGTGCCAGCAGCTTAATGGCAGGGGCTGATGGGACCCAGTACTTC. Translating gives CASSLMAGADGTQYF.

A remark on this clonotype: The DNA is left out, because the CDR3 cannot be placed on it with certainty; the CDR3 is given as TCRdb lists it. V gene TRBV9 combines with J gene TRBJ2-3. Germline lookup yields CDR1 SGDLS and CDR2 YYNGEE. The CDR3 comprises 13 residues, both ends counted. The CDR3 is CASSEGSATQYFF.

Details on this clonotype: The CDR3 carries no conserved terminal phenylalanine or tryptophan, so it likely arises from a read error. The chain carries TRBV7-3 and TRBJ2-3; D might be TRBD1 or TRBD2, each matching 6 bases. CDR1 and CDR2 (germline): SGHTA, FQGTGA. This CDR3 has 13 amino acids. The V gene lost 8 bases and the J gene lost 10 bases, with 19 bases spanning the gap. The CDR3: CASGPGGPGAQYL. In nucleotides, the CDR3 is TGTGCCAGCGGGCCCGGGGGCCCGGGAGCGCAGTATTTG.